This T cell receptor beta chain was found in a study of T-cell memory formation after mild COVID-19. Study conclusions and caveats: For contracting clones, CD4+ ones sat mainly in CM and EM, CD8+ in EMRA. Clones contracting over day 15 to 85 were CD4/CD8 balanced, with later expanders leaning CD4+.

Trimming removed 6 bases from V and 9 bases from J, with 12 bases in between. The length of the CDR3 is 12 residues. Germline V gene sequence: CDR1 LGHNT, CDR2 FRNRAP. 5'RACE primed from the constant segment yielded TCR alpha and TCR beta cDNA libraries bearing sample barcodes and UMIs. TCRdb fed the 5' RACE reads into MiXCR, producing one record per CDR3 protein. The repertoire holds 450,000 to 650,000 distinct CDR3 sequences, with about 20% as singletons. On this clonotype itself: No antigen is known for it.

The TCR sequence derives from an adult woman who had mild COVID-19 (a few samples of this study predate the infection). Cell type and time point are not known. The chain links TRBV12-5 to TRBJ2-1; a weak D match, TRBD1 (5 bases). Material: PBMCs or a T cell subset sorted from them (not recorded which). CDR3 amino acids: CASGFTRAEQFF. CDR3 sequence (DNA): TGTGCTAGTGGCTTCACCAGGGCTGAGCAGTTCTTC.